This is a list of T cell receptor beta chains from one sample in a study of cytomegalovirus exposure and HLA in healthy donors. TCRdb keeps only in-frame clones here, not all; method: immunoSEQ multiplex PCR. The table records roughly 100,000 clones, 70% to 90% of them present only once. Sample: PBMCs. The receptors were gathered from a woman under 30 in good health and CMV-seropositive. The CDR3 runs from the conserved cysteine through the conserved F or W. Each record gives: D gene, clone size, V gene, J gene, CDR3 DNA, CDR3 protein. The D gene is left open where the match is weak. Clone size is not always given. Where it is, it says once, few, many or a class for expanded clones.

>.|.|TRBV9|TRBJ1-1
TGTGCCAGCAGCGTAGCTCCGGGGAACACTGAAGCTTTCTTT
CASSVAPGNTEAFF
>TRBD1|once|TRBV4-1|TRBJ2-2
TGCGCCAGCAGCCAACCGGGGACAGTCGGGGAGCTGTTTTTT
CASSQPGTVGELFF
>TRBD1|once|TRBV9|TRBJ1-2
TGTGCCAGCAGCGGAGAGGGGACAGGGAATGGCTACACCTTC
CASSGEGTGNGYTF
>.|.|TRBV6-5|TRBJ2-1
TGTGCCAGCAGTTACTCTAGCGGTAATGAGCAGTTCTTC
CASSYSSGNEQFF
>.|.|TRBV9|TRBJ1-1
TGTGCCAGCAGCGTCGGTCAGGGATCGGCTTTCTTT
CASSVGQGSAFF
>.|.|TRBV27|TRBJ1-5
TGTGCCAGCAGTTTGAGCCGTAATCAGCCCCAGCATTTT
CASSLSRNQPQHF
>.|.|TRBV5-5|TRBJ1-2
TGTGCCAGCAGCCCCCCGCCCCCCCTCGGCTATGGCTACACCTTC
CASSPPPPLGYGYTF
>TRBD1|.|TRBV18|TRBJ1-4
TGTGCCAGCTCACCACGGGACAGCCCCGACTATAATGAAAAACTGTTTTTT
CASSPRDSPDYNEKLFF
>TRBD1|.|TRBV27|TRBJ2-7
TGTGCCAGCAGTTTACATATGCGGGTACAGGTACAGGGGGCTACCTACGAGCAGTACTTC
CASSLHMRVQVQGATYEQYF
>TRBD1|.|TRBV30|TRBJ1-1
TGTGCCTGGAGGACAGGGAGGAAGAACACTGAAGCTTTCTTT
CAWRTGRKNTEAFF
>TRBD1|.|TRBV28|TRBJ1-5
TGTGCCAGCAGCCCGACGGGACAGGGGAATCAGCCCCAGCATTTT
CASSPTGQGNQPQHF
>.|.|TRBV11-3|TRBJ1-1
TGTGCCAGCAGCTTAGGCGTCCAGGGTGGAACTGAAGCTTTCTTT
CASSLGVQGGTEAFF
>TRBD2|.|TRBV27|TRBJ2-7
TGTGCCAGCAGTTTCTTGGAGGGAGGGCCCTACGAGCAGTACTTC
CASSFLEGGPYEQYF
>.|.|TRBV30|TRBJ1-1
TGTGCCTGGAGCCACCGGGTGGAAGCTTTCTTT
CAWSHRVEAFF
>TRBD2|once|TRBV4-1|TRBJ2-7
TGCGCCAGCAGCCAAGATCTCCGACTAGCGGGGGACTCCTACGAGCAGTACTTC
CASSQDLRLAGDSYEQYF
>.|.|TRBV7-2|TRBJ2-7
TGTGCCAGCAGCTTAAATCGCGTAACAGATCGAGTCTTCTACGAGCAGTACTTC
CASSLNRVTDRVFYEQYF
>.|.|TRBV19|TRBJ1-5
TGTGCCAGTGGGATAGGGCCAGATAGCAATCAGCCCCAGCATTTT
CASGIGPDSNQPQHF
>.|.|TRBV4-1|TRBJ2-7
TGCGCCAGCAGCCAAGGGGCAGGGTATTCGGACGAGCAGTACTTC
CASSQGAGYSDEQYF
>.|once|TRBV4-1|TRBJ2-7
TGCGCCAGCAGCCAAGGAGGGGGCTACGAGCAGTACTTC
CASSQGGGYEQYF
>.|.|TRBV18|TRBJ2-7
TGTGCCAGCTCCCCGGGCGGGGTAGCCTACGAGCAGTACTTC
CASSPGGVAYEQYF
>TRBD1|.|TRBV7-3|TRBJ2-1
TGTGCCAGCAGCCCCGAGGACAGGGGGCTCGACAATGAGCAGTTCTTC
CASSPEDRGLDNEQFF
>.|.|TRBV27|TRBJ2-6
TGTGCCAGCACAGGAGGGGCCAACGTCCTGACTTTC
CASTGGANVLTF
>TRBD1|.|TRBV28|TRBJ2-7
TGTGCCAGCAGTTCGGGGACAGGGGCTCCTTACCGGGAGCAGTACTTC
CASSSGTGAPYREQYF
>TRBD1|.|TRBV6-5|TRBJ1-1
TGTGCCAGCAGTTACGTAGGGACAGGGATGGCTTTCTTT
CASSYVGTGMAFF
>.|.|TRBV5-1|TRBJ2-1
TGCGCCAGCAGCTTATTTATCGACACGAATGAGCAGTTCTTC
CASSLFIDTNEQFF
>TRBD2|.|TRBV7-2|TRBJ2-3
TGTGCCAGCAGGCGGGGGTTAGCAGGTACAGATACGCAGTATTTT
CASRRGLAGTDTQYF
>TRBD2|.|TRBV6-1|TRBJ2-3
TGTGCCAGCAGGGGGAGGGGATCGGGCACAGATACGCAGTATTTT
CASRGRGSGTDTQYF
>TRBD1|.|TRBV5-1|TRBJ2-5
TGCGCCAGCAGCATAAGGACAGGGAGAGAGACCCAGTACTTC
CASSIRTGRETQYF
>.|.|TRBV5-1|TRBJ1-2
TGCGCCAGCAGCTTGGAGGGGACTGGGTATGGCTACACCTTC
CASSLEGTGYGYTF
>.|.|TRBV11-2|TRBJ2-1
TGTGCCAGCAGCTTAGAAAGGGGTCTCGTGAAGTTCTTC
CASSLERGLVKFF
>.|.|TRBV28|TRBJ2-7
TGTGCCAGCAGTTTCCGCGCCGGACAGAAATCCTACGAGCAGTACTTC
CASSFRAGQKSYEQYF
>TRBD2|.|TRBV28|TRBJ2-1
TGTGCCAGCAAGACAGAAAGCGGGAGGCTCTTCTATGAGCAGTTCTTC
CASKTESGRLFYEQFF
>.|.|TRBV27|TRBJ1-4
TGTGCCAGCAGTTTTTGGAGGAGAGGAGAAAAACTGTTTTTT
CASSFWRRGEKLFF
>.|.|TRBV19|TRBJ1-2
TGTGCCAGTAGTATAGATGGAAACAGGGTAGATGGCTACACCTTC
CASSIDGNRVDGYTF
>.|once|TRBV6-5|TRBJ2-7
TGTGCCAGCAGGAGAAGGGGATTCGGCTACGAGCAGTACTTC
CASRRRGFGYEQYF
>TRBD1|.|TRBV6-1|TRBJ2-7
TGTGCCAGCCTAGATGCCAGGGGGCTATCCTACGAGCAGTACTTC
CASLDARGLSYEQYF
>.|.|TRBV10-3|TRBJ1-1
TGTGCCATCACCGCGGGGTACGGACGGAACACTGAAGCTTTCTTT
CAITAGYGRNTEAFF
>.|.|TRBV27|TRBJ1-2
TGTGCCAGCAGTTTATCCTGGAAGGGGTCATATGGCTACACCTTC
CASSLSWKGSYGYTF
>TRBD2|.|TRBV28|TRBJ2-1
TGTGCCAGCAGATCCATATGGGAAGTAGCGGGATCCTACAATGAGCAGTTCTTC
CASRSIWEVAGSYNEQFF
>TRBD1|.|TRBV28|TRBJ1-2
TGTGCCAGCAGTTTAGGACAGGGGGATGGCTACACCTTC
CASSLGQGDGYTF
>.|.|TRBV2|TRBJ1-1
TGTGCCAGCCACATACGGGGGACGCCCACTGAAGCTTTCTTT
CASHIRGTPTEAFF
>.|.|TRBV2|TRBJ1-5
TGTGCCAGCAGTAATTTCGACAGAAATCAGCCTCAGCATTTT
CASSNFDRNQPQHF
>.|.|TRBV6-1|TRBJ2-7
TGTGCCAGCAGTGAAGCCGACTATCGATACTCCTACGAGCAGTACTTC
CASSEADYRYSYEQYF
>.|.|TRBV6-1|TRBJ2-1
TGTGCCAGCAGTGAATACTACAATGAGCAGTTCTTC
CASSEYYNEQFF
>.|.|TRBV5-6|TRBJ2-5
TGTGCCAGCAGCTTGGACACCTTACAGACCCAGTACTTC
CASSLDTLQTQYF
>.|.|TRBV7-9|TRBJ2-5
TGTGCCAGCAGCTCCGGACAGTCCTCAGAGACCCAGTACTTC
CASSSGQSSETQYF
>.|.|TRBV5-1|TRBJ1-1
TGCGCCAGCGGCCATCGGAACACTGAAGCTTTCTTT
CASGHRNTEAFF
>.|.|TRBV2|TRBJ2-1
TGTGCCAGCAGTGACGGGAGCGGTGGCTCCTACAATGAGCAGTTCTTC
CASSDGSGGSYNEQFF
>TRBD1|.|TRBV19|TRBJ2-2
TGTGCTACTATCGGACAGGGGATTTCCGGGGAGCTGTTTTTT
CATIGQGISGELFF
>TRBD2|.|TRBV11-2|TRBJ2-7
TGTGCCAGCAGCCCTAGTAGCGGGACCTACGAGCAGTACTTC
CASSPSSGTYEQYF